This TCR beta chain was observed in a study of OX40 agonist ivuxolimab in advanced cancers. Across the whole study: It was permissible to have had prior anti-PD-1, anti-PD-L1 or anti-CTLA-4 therapy, and less than 45% had some. Partial response was recorded in three patients: one hepatocellular carcinoma and two cutaneous melanoma cases. Overall study findings and caveats: Mean expanded clone counts were higher in CD8+ than CD4+ T cells.

The CDR3 sequence is 13 residues long. Germline CDR1 and CDR2: SSHAT and FNYEAQ (reference sequence). V lost 3 bases, J lost 1 base, and 6 bases lay in between. Comment on this clone: Its target is not known.

The data were produced by immunoSEQ multiplex PCR, yet TCRdb's version contains in-frame clones alone and is incomplete. The sample carries over 85,000 clones, around 83% recorded once. The investigators sampled blood at baseline, at cycle 4 day 1, and at cycle 7 day 1. The J gene is TRBJ2-5, the V gene TRBV7-7, with D unresolved. This clonotype was obtained from an adult with an advanced solid tumor such as melanoma, head and neck, liver or kidney cancer. Sequencing was performed on CD4+ or CD8+ T cells sorted from blood, taken in a trial of the OX40 agonist ivuxolimab. In nucleotides, the CDR3 is TGTGCCAGCAGCTTGACCCTCCAAGAGACCCAGTACTTC. Its protein is CASSLTLQETQYF.